The 14 T cell receptor beta chains given below trace back to one sample, sequenced in a study of CD8+ T cells in alopecia areata. Sequencing used cDNA as its template, made by extracting RNA and reverse transcribing it. Assay: immunoSEQ multiplex PCR; the TCRdb copy retains only in-frame clones and omits some. The sample consists of 100,000 to 120,000 clones, almost 60% of them appearing once. Sequenced: CD8+ T cells sorted from blood. The source of these receptors is a human donor in good health.

The V gene is TRBV4-1, the J gene TRBJ2-7; D perhaps matches TRBD2 (6 bases). Germline CDR1 MGHRA, CDR2 YSYEKL. The CDR3 is made up of 15 amino acids. The V end was cut by 1 base, the J end by 5 bases, with 15 bases between. CDR3 nucleotides: TGCGCCAGCAGCCAAGGACGACTCCCTAGCGACGAGCAGTACTTC. Protein: CASSQGRLPSDEQYF.

This clone was detected only a few times. The chain has TRBV13 and TRBJ1-2; D not certain. V was clipped by 0 bases and J by 2 bases, with 7 bases between them. This CDR3 comprises 14 residues. Germline-derived CDR1 and CDR2 are PRHDT and FYEKMQ (reference sequence). Here the CDR3 DNA reads TGTGCCAGCAGCTTAGGGGCAGGCAACTATGGCTACACCTTC. It codes for CASSLGAGNYGYTF.

This sequence joins TRBV28 and TRBJ2-5; 11 bases match TRBD2. Germline CDR1 and CDR2: MDHEN and SYDVKM. The CDR3 extends over 14 amino acids. Trimming removed 2 bases from V and 4 bases from J; junction bases left unmatched: 0. The CDR3 spells CASSLLAGGETQYF. CDR3 nucleotides: TGTGCCAGCAGTTTACTAGCGGGGGGAGAGACCCAGTACTTC.

Remarks on this clone: Distinct nucleotide sequences in the sample also encode this CDR3. This rearrangement joins TRBV28 to TRBJ2-7; no clear D. From germline, CDR1 is MDHEN and CDR2 SYDVKM. V was trimmed by 5 bases and J by 1 base, leaving 3 bases between them. The CDR3 has 11 residues. CDR3 DNA: TGTGCCAGCAGTAGATCCTACGAGCAGTACTTC. Amino acids: CASSRSYEQYF.

Only a few counts were recorded for this clone. The V call is TRBV13, the J call TRBJ1-1; D ambiguous. The CDR3 length is 13 residues. With 5 bases removed from V and 5 bases from J, the gap between germline ends came to 12 bases. The germline V gene has CDR1 PRHDT and CDR2 FYEKMQ (reference sequence). The CDR3: CASSHGVGTEAFF. As DNA, the CDR3 is TGTGCCAGCAGCCACGGTGTAGGGACTGAAGCTTTCTTT.

There are a few counts of this clone. This CDR3 reads CASSSSGGNTDTQYF. CDR3 DNA: TGTGCCAGCAGCTCGAGCGGGGGGAACACAGATACGCAGTATTTT. The genes are TRBV7-9 and TRBJ2-3, with 9 positions matching TRBD2. V lost 4 bases, J lost 2 bases, and 4 bases stayed unmatched. CDR1 and CDR2 (germline): SEHNR, FQNEAQ (reference sequence). This CDR3 comprises 15 residues.

V and J are TRBV6-6 and TRBJ1-1; no clear D. The V gene lost 0 bases and the J gene lost 5 bases, with 10 bases spanning the gap. Per the germline V gene, CDR1 is MNHNY and CDR2 is SVGAGI (reference sequence). The CDR3 is 14 amino acids. CDR3 protein: CASSYSSSGTEAFF. As DNA, the CDR3 is TGTGCCAGCAGTTACTCCTCATCAGGAACTGAAGCTTTCTTT.

This clone has more than one count but fewer than ten. The CDR3 DNA follows: TGCGCCAGCAGCCAAGAGGGTTTGGTCCTCCACTATGGCTACACCTTC. This encodes CASSQEGLVLHYGYTF. This chain links TRBV4-1 with TRBJ1-2, with unresolved D. The CDR3 is made up of 16 amino acids. In germline, CDR1 is MGHRA, CDR2 YSYEKL. Trimming took 0 bases from V and 3 from J, leaving 14 bases between them.

This chain links TRBV12-5 with TRBJ2-7, with 8 bases identical to TRBD1. Germline trimming cut 6 bases from V and 1 base from J; bases unmatched to any gene: 8. In germline, CDR1 is LGHNT, CDR2 FRNRAP. This CDR3 contains 15 residues. The CDR3 sequence is CASGQGQGPSYEQYF. DNA for the CDR3: TGTGCTAGTGGGCAAGGACAGGGACCATCCTACGAGCAGTACTTC.

This chain joins TRBV11-2 and TRBJ2-4; 10 bases map to TRBD2. From germline, CDR1 is SGHAT and CDR2 FQNNGV. The CDR3 consists of 16 residues. The V segment lost 5 bases and the J segment 2 bases; nucleotides outside the gene matches: 6. Here the CDR3 reads CASSTTAGGPKNIQYF. CDR3 DNA sequence: TGTGCCAGCAGCACAACAGCGGGGGGGCCCAAAAACATTCAGTACTTC.

This chain uses TRBV18 with TRBJ1-5; D might be TRBD1 (6 bases). The CDR3 is 17 residues long. The germline CDR1 and CDR2 sequences are KGHSH and LQKENI. Trimming cost V 3 bases and J 10 bases, with 25 bases left between them. Here the CDR3 DNA reads TGTGCCAGCTCACCGGGGCAGGGTCCCTTCCAGGACAGTCCCCAGCATTTT. Its protein is CASSPGQGPFQDSPQHF.

This clone came up once. The CDR3 reads CASSQDLTGYEQYF. The CDR3 DNA reads as TGCGCCAGCAGCCAGGACTTGACAGGTTACGAGCAGTACTTC. This rearrangement joins TRBV4-3 to TRBJ2-7; tentatively, D is TRBD1 (6 bases). CDR1 and CDR2 (germline): LGHNA, YSLEER. This CDR3 contains 14 residues. With 3 bases removed from V and 4 bases from J, the gap between germline ends came to 13 bases.

In its sample, this clone was seen a few times. This chain joins TRBV4-3 and TRBJ2-3; 10 nucleotides align to TRBD2. V was clipped by 0 bases and J by 4 bases; unmatched bases: 10. Per germline, CDR1 LGHNA and CDR2 YSLEER. The CDR3 contains 18 residues. The CDR3 region has the DNA TGCGCCAGCAGCCAAGATCAAGCGGGGGGGCGACGTGCAGATACGCAGTATTTT. This translates into CASSQDQAGGRRADTQYF.

The rearrangement joins TRBV5-1 to TRBJ2-3; 12 bases are a match to TRBD2. In germline, CDR1 is SGHRS, CDR2 YFSETQ. The CDR3 runs 16 residues. V lost 4 bases to trimming and J lost 1 base; unmatched junction nucleotides: 4. CDR3 bases: TGCGCCAGCAGCCTACGGACTAGCGGGGGCACAGATACGCAGTATTTT. Protein sequence: CASSLRTSGGTDTQYF. The full variable domain, with the rest looked up from reference TRBV5-1 and TRBJ2-3, is KAGVTQTPRYLIKTRGQQVTLSCSPISGHRSVSWYQQTPGQGLQFLFEYFSETQRNKGNFPGRFSGRQFSNSRSEMNVSTLELGDSALYLCASSLRTSGGTDTQYFGPGTRLTVL.